A single sample gave rise to the 19 T cell receptor beta chains below, sequenced in a study of response to subunit inactivated influenza vaccine. Via MiXCR, TCRdb re-called the RT-PCR reads, giving one row per CDR3 protein. The sample has under 750,000 distinct CDR3 sequences; about an eighth are singletons. The sample in question was PBMCs from blood, obtained on the day of vaccination. All receptors come from a man aged 50 to 60 who received an inactivated influenza vaccine.

V and J are TRBV7-2 and TRBJ2-7; D is perhaps TRBD2 (5 bases). Germline values: CDR1 SGHTA, CDR2 FQGNSA. This CDR3 has 14 amino acids. V was trimmed by 1 base and J by 3 bases, leaving 10 bases between them. CDR3 bases: TGTGCCAGCAGCTTAGGTCGCCGGGGCTACGAGCAGTACTTC. Translating gives CASSLGRRGYEQYF.

This clonotype has only a few counts. The gene calls are TRBV7-9 and TRBJ2-5; possibly TRBD2 for D (6 bases). The CDR3 is made up of 14 amino acids. The germline V gene has CDR1 SEHNR and CDR2 FQNEAQ (reference sequence). V lost 5 bases and J 5 bases, leaving 15 bases between the germline ends. In DNA form, the CDR3 reads TGTGCCAGCAGCGAGGGACTGCAGGCGGAGACCCAGTACTTC. It is translated as CASSEGLQAETQYF. Full variable domain (remainder filled in from reference TRBV7-9 and TRBJ2-5): DTGVSQNPRHKITKRGQNVTFRCDPISEHNRLYWYRQTLGQGPEFLTYFQNEAQLEKSRLLSDRFSAERPKGSFSTLEIQRTEQGDSAMYLCASSEGLQAETQYFGPGTRLLVL.

This clonotype was counted between two and nine times. At one end, the junction sequence differs from germline, possibly due to a read error. This sequence joins TRBV28 and TRBJ2-4; no clear D gene. Germline-derived CDR1 and CDR2 are MDHEN and SYDVKM. This CDR3 contains 15 residues. In DNA form, the CDR3 reads TGTGCCAGCAGTCCGGGTGCCTTGGCCAAACACATTCAGTACTTC. Amino acids: CASSPGALAKHIQYF.

V gene TRBV27 combines with J gene TRBJ2-1, with a possible D match to TRBD2 (6 bases). V lost 2 bases and J lost 5, with 16 bases in between. The CDR3 runs 16 residues. In germline, CDR1 is MNHEY, CDR2 SMNVEV (reference sequence). The CDR3 sequence is CASSLDRDLVNNEQFF. The CDR3 DNA is TGTGCCAGCAGTTTAGACCGGGACTTGGTAAACAATGAGCAGTTCTTC.

This clonotype is a singleton in its sample. This rearrangement joins TRBV20-1 to TRBJ2-5; TRBD1 matches at 8 bases. J was trimmed by 7 bases and V by 1 base; bases with no gene match: 20. CDR3 length equals 18 residues. Germline CDR1 and CDR2: DFQATT and SNEGSKA (reference sequence). Here the CDR3 DNA reads TGCAGTGCTAGAGTCGGGTCAGGGGGCGCTGGAACCTCAGGGACCCAGTACTTC. Amino acids: CSARVGSGGAGTSGTQYF.

In its sample, this clonotype was seen a few times. The V gene is TRBV20-1, the J gene TRBJ2-7; perhaps TRBD2 as D (6 bases). Trimming shortened V by 3 bases and J by 3 bases, and 12 bases separated the two germline ends. Germline CDR1 DFQATT, CDR2 SNEGSKA (reference sequence). The CDR3 loop spans 13 amino acids. DNA of the CDR3: TGCAGTGCTAGGAGGATGGAGGGCTACGAGCAGTACTTC. It encodes CSARRMEGYEQYF.

At least ten counts were recorded for this clonotype. This chain joins TRBV7-9 and TRBJ2-1; D gene unclear. Germline V gives CDR1 SEHNR, CDR2 FQNEAQ (reference sequence). The CDR3 has 14 amino acids. Trimming pared 1 base from V and 9 bases from J, leaving 13 bases between. CDR3 amino acids: CASSLGSVSGEQFF. CDR3 nucleotide sequence: TGTGCCAGCAGCTTAGGGTCTGTAAGTGGTGAGCAGTTCTTC.

In its sample, this clonotype was seen a few times. The chain joins TRBV7-2 to TRBJ1-1; unclear D gene. CDR1 SGHTA and CDR2 FQGNSA come from the germline V gene. The CDR3 runs to 14 residues. V lost 1 base, J lost 4 bases, and 10 bases lay in between. CDR3 DNA sequence: TGTGCCAGCAGCTTAGGTTATTCGGGCACTGAAGCTTTCTTT. It yields the protein CASSLGYSGTEAFF.

V usage is TRBV27 and J usage is TRBJ1-2; the match to TRBD1 covers 8 bases. J was trimmed by 4 bases and V by 2 bases; bases with no gene match: 9. CDR3 length: 16 amino acids. CDR1 and CDR2 from the germline V gene are MNHEY and SMNVEV (reference sequence). The CDR3 DNA reads TGTGCCAGCAGTTTAAGCACTGACAGGGGCCTCTATGGCTACACCTTC. Residues: CASSLSTDRGLYGYTF.

In DNA form, the CDR3 reads TGTGCCAGCAGCGTAGACATTTCTAGCACAGATACGCAGTATTTT. This gives the protein CASSVDISSTDTQYF. The rearrangement uses TRBV9 and TRBJ2-3; D gene ambiguous. The germline CDR1 and CDR2 sequences are SGDLS and YYNGEE. V was shortened by 0 bases and J by 0 bases, with 8 bases between the two germline ends. The CDR3 loop spans 15 amino acids.

This clonotype showed up just once. V gene TRBV7-6 combines with J gene TRBJ2-2; D unclear. This CDR3 spans 16 amino acids. In germline, CDR1 is SGHVS, CDR2 FNYEAQ. The germline V and J ends were trimmed by 3 bases and 0 bases, with 11 bases remaining between them. CDR3 residues: CASSLETAANTGELFF. The DNA for the CDR3 is TGTGCCAGCAGCTTGGAAACAGCCGCGAACACCGGGGAGCTGTTTTTT.

This clonotype turned up a few times. This rearrangement joins TRBV7-2 to TRBJ2-7, with TRBD1 matching 8 bases. The germline CDR1 and CDR2 sequences are SGHTA and FQGNSA. V was clipped by 5 bases and J by 2 bases; unmatched bases: 8. The CDR3 is 15 amino acids. CDR3 sequence (DNA): TGTGCCAGCAGCCCATCACGGACAGGGCCCTACGAGCAGTACTTC. Translating gives CASSPSRTGPYEQYF. Variable domain in full (rest from reference TRBV7-2 and TRBJ2-7): GAGVSQSPSNKVTEKGKDVELRCDPISGHTALYWYRQSLGQGLEFLIYFQGNSAPDKSGLPSDRFSAERTGGSVSTLTIQRTQQEDSAVYLCASSPSRTGPYEQYFGPGTRLTVT.

This clonotype has more than one count but fewer than ten. This chain connects TRBV29-1 to TRBJ1-4, with TRBD1 identical over 10 bases. The V gene end was trimmed by 3 bases and the J gene end by 8 bases; junction bases not matched to a gene: 3. Germline values: CDR1 SQVTM, CDR2 ANQGSEA. This CDR3 comprises 13 residues. Here the CDR3 reads CSVEGQGREKLFF. The DNA for the CDR3 is TGCAGCGTTGAGGGACAGGGGAGGGAAAAACTGTTTTTT. The variable domain in full, completed from reference TRBV29-1 and TRBJ1-4, reads SAVISQKPSRDICQRGTSLTIQCQVDSQVTMMFWYRQQPGQSLTLIATANQGSEATYESGFVIDKFPISRPNLTFSTLTVSNMSPEDSSIYLCSVEGQGREKLFFGSGTQLSVL.

This clonotype has just a few counts. This chain joins TRBV20-1 and TRBJ2-7, with 7 bases matching TRBD1. Germline values: CDR1 DFQATT, CDR2 SNEGSKA (reference sequence). The CDR3 contains 14 residues. Trimming cost V 5 bases and J 2 bases; bases outside gene matches: 9. This CDR3 reads CSAAIDRAPYEQYF. Here the CDR3 DNA reads TGCAGTGCTGCCATTGACAGGGCCCCCTACGAGCAGTACTTC.

This clonotype was counted between two and nine times. The chain combines TRBV24-1 with TRBJ2-2; D gene uncertain. The germline gives CDR1 KGHDR, CDR2 SFDVKD. The CDR3 runs to 13 residues. Trimming cost V 7 bases and J 0 bases, with 5 bases left between them. Here the CDR3 reads CATSGTNTGELFF. The CDR3 region has the DNA TGTGCCACCAGCGGTACGAACACCGGGGAGCTGTTTTTT.

The V call is TRBV3-1, the J call TRBJ2-1; 9 bases are a match to TRBD2. Germline lookup yields CDR1 LGHDT and CDR2 YNNKEL (reference sequence). The V gene end was trimmed by 1 base and the J gene end by 5 bases; junction bases not matched to a gene: 6. This CDR3 has 16 residues. CDR3 bases: TGTGCCAGCAGCCAAGGCCGAGCGGGAGGAGACAATGAGCAGTTCTTC. This gives the protein CASSQGRAGGDNEQFF.

This clonotype was seen at least ten times. This chain uses TRBV7-2 with TRBJ1-2; 7 positions agree with TRBD1. The CDR3 runs to 15 residues. The V and J ends lost 5 bases and 7 bases, in that order; junction bases with no gene match: 13. Germline V gene data show CDR1 as SGHTA and CDR2 as FQGNSA. The CDR3 region is CASSPPGTEIGGYTF. Here the CDR3 DNA reads TGTGCCAGCAGCCCCCCCGGGACAGAGATAGGTGGCTACACCTTC.

V and J are TRBV20-1 and TRBJ2-5; 10 bases align to TRBD1. Germline V gives CDR1 DFQATT, CDR2 SNEGSKA (reference sequence). The CDR3 totals 15 residues. Trimming removed 3 bases from V and 4 bases from J; junction bases left unmatched: 8. The CDR3 sequence: CSASPGTGDRETQYF. In nucleotides, the CDR3 is TGCAGTGCTAGCCCCGGGACAGGGGATAGAGAGACCCAGTACTTC.

CDR3 region: CASSYSSRTSGRAYNEQFF. CDR3 sequence (DNA): TGTGCCAGCAGTTACTCGAGTAGGACTAGCGGGAGGGCCTACAATGAGCAGTTCTTC. The chain carries TRBV6-2 or TRBV6-3 and TRBJ2-1; 15 positions match TRBD2. This CDR3 spans 19 amino acids. CDR1 is MNHEY, CDR2 SVGEGT, per germline. Unmatched junction bases numbered 5, after V lost 0 bases and J lost 2 bases.